This TCR beta chain emerged from a study of identical twins. Study outcomes and limitations: Twins showed weaker excess sharing in their beta out-of-frame sequences. Insertion counts were lower in abundant cord blood beta clonotypes, a trend that memory repertoires did not show.

There were only healthy Caucasians among the donors. Using its own MiXCR run on the 5' RACE reads, TCRdb lists one record per CDR3 protein. The sample yields a few hundred thousand distinct CDR3 sequences, 6.5% to 9.5% seen once. CDR3 size: 10 residues. A word on this clonotype: Its antigen is currently unknown.

The sample was also reused in another study, on yellow fever vaccine responses in identical twins. That source notes: It has been reported that, in twins, the vaccine T cell response seemed partly convergent and partly personalized.

This receptor was taken from a woman younger than 35 in good health. The chain joins TRBV21-1 to TRBJ2-7; no DNA check was done on the table's D call, TRBD1. TRBV21-1 is a pseudogene segment. Input material: memory (CD45RO+) T cells sorted from blood. The CDR3 nucleotides are TGTGCCAGCAGCAACCGGACAGGGGACTTC. It translates to CASSNRTGDF.